This T cell receptor beta chain was obtained from a study of blood T cell repertoires in COVID-19. The junction had 12 bases not matched to a gene; V was cut back by 10 bases and J by 3 bases. The germline V gene encodes CDR1 ENHRY and CDR2 SYGVKD. The CDR3 extends over 14 amino acids. The table came from immunoSEQ multiplex PCR; TCRdb's copy has only in-frame clones and leaves some out. The table has about 400,000 clones, about 90% seen once. This receptor was identified in a woman aged 25-40 years who had recovered from COVID-19. The source material was PBMCs or T cells enriched from blood (not recorded which). The V and J genes are TRBV10-3 and TRBJ2-7; 7 nucleotides align to TRBD2. The CDR3 nucleotides are TGTGCCACCGGTCGGGGTAGCGGGTTCTACGAGCAGTACTTC. Its translation: CATGRGSGFYEQYF.